The 6 T cell receptor beta chains listed next were all sequenced from one sample in a study of blood T cell repertoires in COVID-19. TCRdb keeps only in-frame clones here, not all; method: immunoSEQ multiplex PCR. The repertoire includes some 150,000 clones, approximately 81% of them detected once, and more than 14% sits in the top ten. Input material: peripheral blood. The receptors stem from a woman in her sixties or seventies with COVID-19, enrolled during active disease.

There are a few counts of this clone. This rearrangement joins TRBV3-1 (or the pseudogene TRBV3-2) to TRBJ1-5, with D unclear. Germline V gene lookup returns CDR1 LGHDT and CDR2 YNNKEL (reference sequence). This CDR3 region has 14 residues. V was pared by 1 base and J by 6 bases, with 10 bases between. CDR3 loop: CASSQGLQAQPQHF. Written as DNA, the CDR3 is TGTGCCAGCAGCCAAGGGTTGCAGGCTCAGCCCCAGCATTTT.

The chain employs TRBV7-9 and TRBJ1-3; maybe TRBD1 (5 bases). V was shortened by 0 bases and J by 2 bases, with 8 bases between the two germline ends. Germline CDR1 SEHNR, CDR2 FQNEAQ (reference sequence). The CDR3 loop spans 15 amino acids. The CDR3 sequence: CASSLAGGTGNTIYF. The CDR3 nucleotides read TGTGCCAGCAGCTTAGCCGGGGGAACTGGAAACACCATATATTTT. Looking up the rest from reference TRBV7-9 and TRBJ1-3 gives the full variable domain: DTGVSQNPRHKITKRGQNVTFRCDPISEHNRLYWYRQTLGQGPEFLTYFQNEAQLEKSRLLSDRFSAERPKGSFSTLEIQRTEQGDSAMYLCASSLAGGTGNTIYFGEGSWLTVV.

The chain uses TRBV11-2 and TRBJ2-7, with D unclear. This CDR3 region has 12 residues. The germline V gene has CDR1 SGHAT and CDR2 FQNNGV. Trimming removed 4 bases at V and 1 base at J, with 5 bases between. CDR3 loop: CASSWASYEQYF. The CDR3 DNA follows: TGTGCCAGCAGCTGGGCATCCTACGAGCAGTACTTC.

The chain is built from TRBV28 and TRBJ2-4, with 8 nucleotides matching TRBD1. J lost 6 bases, V lost 5 bases, and 9 bases had no gene match. CDR1 MDHEN and CDR2 SYDVKM come from the germline V gene. This CDR3 is built from 15 residues. CDR3: CASSPQGQGRNIQYF. Written as DNA, the CDR3 is TGTGCCAGCAGTCCTCAAGGACAGGGAAGAAACATTCAGTACTTC.

J is TRBJ1-1 and V is TRBV28, with 9 bases matching TRBD1. The J segment lost 3 bases and the V segment lost 5 bases, leaving 7 bases of the junction unmatched. CDR1 is MDHEN and CDR2 is SYDVKM in the germline V gene. This CDR3 comprises 15 residues. The CDR3 spells CASSPYRGLHTEAFF. The CDR3 nucleotides are TGTGCCAGCAGTCCGTACAGGGGGCTCCACACTGAAGCTTTCTTT.

This clone was counted only a few times. The chain carries TRBV6-5 and TRBJ1-2, with 8 bases matching TRBD1. CDR3 length: 14 residues. Looked up from germline, CDR1 is MNHEY and CDR2 is SVGAGI. V lost 5 bases, J lost 4 bases, and 6 bases stayed unmatched. CDR3 nucleotides: TGTGCCAGCAGTAATGACAGGGGCGCCTATGGCTACACCTTC. It specifies CASSNDRGAYGYTF.